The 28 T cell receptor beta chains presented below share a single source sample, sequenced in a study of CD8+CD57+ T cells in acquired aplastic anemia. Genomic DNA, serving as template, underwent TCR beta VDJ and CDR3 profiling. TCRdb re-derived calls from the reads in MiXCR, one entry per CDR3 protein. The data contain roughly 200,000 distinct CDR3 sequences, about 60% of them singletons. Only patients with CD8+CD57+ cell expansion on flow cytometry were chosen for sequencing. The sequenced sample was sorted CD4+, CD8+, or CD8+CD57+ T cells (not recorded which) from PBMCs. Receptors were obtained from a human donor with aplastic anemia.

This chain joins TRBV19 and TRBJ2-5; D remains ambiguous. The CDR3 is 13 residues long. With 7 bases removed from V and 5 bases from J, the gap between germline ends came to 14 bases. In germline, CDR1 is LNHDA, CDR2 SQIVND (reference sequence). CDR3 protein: CASIWRGSETQYF. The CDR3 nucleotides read TGTGCCAGTATCTGGCGAGGTAGTGAGACCCAGTACTTC.

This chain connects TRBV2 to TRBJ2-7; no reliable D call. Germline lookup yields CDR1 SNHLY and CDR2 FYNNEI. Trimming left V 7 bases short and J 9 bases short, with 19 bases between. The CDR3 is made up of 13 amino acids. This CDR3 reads CASNPLAAPGQYF. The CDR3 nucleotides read TGTGCCAGCAATCCGTTGGCAGCTCCGGGGCAGTACTTC.

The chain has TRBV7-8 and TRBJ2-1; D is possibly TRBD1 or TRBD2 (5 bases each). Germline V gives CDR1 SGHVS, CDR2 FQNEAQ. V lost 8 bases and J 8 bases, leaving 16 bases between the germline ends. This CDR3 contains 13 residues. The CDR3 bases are TGTGCCAGCCGGGACCTCGGGTTGGATGAGCAGTTCTTC. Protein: CASRDLGLDEQFF.

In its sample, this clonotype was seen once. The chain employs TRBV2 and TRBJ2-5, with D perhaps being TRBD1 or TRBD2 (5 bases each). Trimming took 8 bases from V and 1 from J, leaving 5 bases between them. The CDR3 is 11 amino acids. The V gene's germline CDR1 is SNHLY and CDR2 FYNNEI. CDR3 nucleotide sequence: TGTGCCAGCGGGGGCCAAGAGACCCAGTACTTC. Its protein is CASGGQETQYF.

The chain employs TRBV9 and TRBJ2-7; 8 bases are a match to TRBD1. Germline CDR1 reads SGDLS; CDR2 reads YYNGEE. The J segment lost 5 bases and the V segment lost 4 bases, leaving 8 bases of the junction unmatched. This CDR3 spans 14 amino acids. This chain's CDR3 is CASSTRQGANEQYF. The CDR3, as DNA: TGTGCCAGCAGCACCCGCCAGGGGGCAAACGAGCAGTACTTC.

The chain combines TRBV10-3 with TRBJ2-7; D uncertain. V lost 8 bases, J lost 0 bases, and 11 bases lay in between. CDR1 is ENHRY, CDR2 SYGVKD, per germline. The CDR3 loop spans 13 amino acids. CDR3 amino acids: CAISFEPSYEQYF. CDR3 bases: TGTGCCATCTCGTTTGAGCCCTCCTACGAGCAGTACTTC.

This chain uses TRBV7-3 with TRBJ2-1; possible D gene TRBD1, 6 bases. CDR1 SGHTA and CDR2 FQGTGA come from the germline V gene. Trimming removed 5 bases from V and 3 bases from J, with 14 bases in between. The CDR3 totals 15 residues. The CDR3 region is CASSPAQGSYNEQFF. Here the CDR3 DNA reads TGTGCCAGCAGCCCTGCCCAGGGGAGCTACAATGAGCAGTTCTTC.

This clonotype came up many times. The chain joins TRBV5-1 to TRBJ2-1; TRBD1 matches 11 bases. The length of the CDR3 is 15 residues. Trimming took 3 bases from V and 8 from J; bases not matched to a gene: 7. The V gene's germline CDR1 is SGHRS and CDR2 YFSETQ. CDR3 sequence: CASSSGQGANHEQFF. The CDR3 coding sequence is TGCGCCAGCAGCTCAGGACAGGGGGCGAATCATGAGCAGTTCTTC.

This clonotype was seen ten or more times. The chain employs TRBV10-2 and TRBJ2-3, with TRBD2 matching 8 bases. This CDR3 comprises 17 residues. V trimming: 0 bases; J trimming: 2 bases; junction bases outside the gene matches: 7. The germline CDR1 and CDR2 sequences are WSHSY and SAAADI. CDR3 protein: CASSESYAGGPTDTQYF. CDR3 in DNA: TGCGCCAGCAGTGAGTCGTACGCGGGGGGTCCCACAGATACGCAGTATTTT.

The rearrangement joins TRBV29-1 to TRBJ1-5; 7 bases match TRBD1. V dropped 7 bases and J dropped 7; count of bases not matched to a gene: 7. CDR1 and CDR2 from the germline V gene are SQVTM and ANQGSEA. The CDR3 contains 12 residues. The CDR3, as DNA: TGCAGCGCTGGACAGGTTGGACAGCCCCAGCATTTT. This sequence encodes CSAGQVGQPQHF.

The CDR3 region is CASNPDSSGNTEAFF. The CDR3 region has the DNA TGCGCCAGCAACCCGGACAGCTCTGGAAACACTGAAGCTTTCTTT. The V and J genes are TRBV5-1 and TRBJ1-1; tentative D call: TRBD1 (6 bases). Germline V gene data show CDR1 as SGHRS and CDR2 as YFSETQ. Trimming shortened V by 6 bases and J by 2 bases, and 17 bases separated the two germline ends. The CDR3 is 15 residues long.

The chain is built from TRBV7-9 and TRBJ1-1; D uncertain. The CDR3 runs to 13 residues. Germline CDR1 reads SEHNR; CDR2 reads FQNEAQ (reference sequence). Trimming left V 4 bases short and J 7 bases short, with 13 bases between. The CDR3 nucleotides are TGTGCCAGCAGCTACGGACCGTGGGATGAAGCTTTCTTT. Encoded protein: CASSYGPWDEAFF.

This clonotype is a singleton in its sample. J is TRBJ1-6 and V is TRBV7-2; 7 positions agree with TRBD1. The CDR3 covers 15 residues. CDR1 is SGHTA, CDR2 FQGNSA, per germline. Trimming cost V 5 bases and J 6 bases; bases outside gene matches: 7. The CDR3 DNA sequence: TGTGCCAGCAGCGTAACGGGACAGCCTAATTCACCCCTCCACTTT. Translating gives CASSVTGQPNSPLHF. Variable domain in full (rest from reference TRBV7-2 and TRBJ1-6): GAGVSQSPSNKVTEKGKDVELRCDPISGHTALYWYRQSLGQGLEFLIYFQGNSAPDKSGLPSDRFSAERTGGSVSTLTIQRTQQEDSAVYLCASSVTGQPNSPLHFGNGTRLTVT.

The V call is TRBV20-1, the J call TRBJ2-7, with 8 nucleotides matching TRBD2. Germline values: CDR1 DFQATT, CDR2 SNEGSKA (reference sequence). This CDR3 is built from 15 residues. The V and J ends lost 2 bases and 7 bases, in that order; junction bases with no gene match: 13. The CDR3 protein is CSARSGGEPYGEQYF. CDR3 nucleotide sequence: TGCAGTGCTAGATCCGGGGGGGAGCCTTACGGGGAGCAGTACTTC.

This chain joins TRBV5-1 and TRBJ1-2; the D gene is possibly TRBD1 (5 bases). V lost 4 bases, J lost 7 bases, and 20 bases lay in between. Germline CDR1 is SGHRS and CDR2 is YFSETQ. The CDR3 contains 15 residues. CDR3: CASSPVITGSGGYTF. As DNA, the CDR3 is TGCGCCAGCAGCCCCGTTATTACAGGTTCGGGTGGCTACACCTTC. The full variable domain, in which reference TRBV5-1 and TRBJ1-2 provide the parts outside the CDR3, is KAGVTQTPRYLIKTRGQQVTLSCSPISGHRSVSWYQQTPGQGLQFLFEYFSETQRNKGNFPGRFSGRQFSNSRSEMNVSTLELGDSALYLCASSPVITGSGGYTFGSGTRLTVV.

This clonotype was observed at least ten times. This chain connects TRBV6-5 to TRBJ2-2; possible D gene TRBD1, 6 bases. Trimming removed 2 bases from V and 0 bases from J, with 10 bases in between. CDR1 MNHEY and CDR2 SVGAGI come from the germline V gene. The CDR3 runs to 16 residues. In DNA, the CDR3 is TGTGCCAGCAGTTACCCCAGGGGATCGAACACCGGGGAGCTGTTTTTT. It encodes CASSYPRGSNTGELFF.

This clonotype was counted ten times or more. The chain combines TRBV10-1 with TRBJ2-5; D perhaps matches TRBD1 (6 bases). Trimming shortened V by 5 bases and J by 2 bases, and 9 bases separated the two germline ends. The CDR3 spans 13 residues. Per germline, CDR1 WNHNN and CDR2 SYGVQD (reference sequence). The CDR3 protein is CASSPGVQETQYF. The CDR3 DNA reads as TGCGCCAGCAGTCCAGGGGTGCAAGAGACCCAGTACTTC.

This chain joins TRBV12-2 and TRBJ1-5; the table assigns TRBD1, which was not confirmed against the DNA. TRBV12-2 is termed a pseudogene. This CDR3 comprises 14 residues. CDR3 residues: CASRPARRGQPQHF. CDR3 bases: TGTGCAAGTCGCCCAGCCCGGAGAGGGCAGCCCCAGCATTTT.

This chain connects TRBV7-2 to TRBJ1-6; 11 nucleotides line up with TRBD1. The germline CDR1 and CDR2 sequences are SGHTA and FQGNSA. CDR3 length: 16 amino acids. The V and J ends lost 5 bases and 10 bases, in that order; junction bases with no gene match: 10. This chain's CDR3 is CASSAGRDRGGSPLHF. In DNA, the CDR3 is TGTGCCAGCAGCGCTGGCCGGGACAGGGGGGGCTCACCCCTCCACTTT.

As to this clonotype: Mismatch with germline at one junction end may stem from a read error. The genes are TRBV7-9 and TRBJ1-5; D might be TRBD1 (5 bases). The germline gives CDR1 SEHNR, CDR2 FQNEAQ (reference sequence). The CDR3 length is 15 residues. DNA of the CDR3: TGCGCCAGCAGCTTAAGCCCCGGTCAGGGTCAGCCCCAGCATTTT. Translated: CASSLSPGQGQPQHF.

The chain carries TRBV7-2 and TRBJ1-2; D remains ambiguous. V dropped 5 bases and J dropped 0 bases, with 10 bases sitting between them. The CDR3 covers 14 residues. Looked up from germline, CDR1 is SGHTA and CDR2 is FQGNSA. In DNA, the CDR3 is TGTGCCAGCAGCCCAGCTATAACTAACTATGGCTACACCTTC. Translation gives CASSPAITNYGYTF.

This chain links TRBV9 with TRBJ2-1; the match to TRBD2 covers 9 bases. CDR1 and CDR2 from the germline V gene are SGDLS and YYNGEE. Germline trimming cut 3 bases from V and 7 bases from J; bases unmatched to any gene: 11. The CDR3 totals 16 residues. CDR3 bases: TGTGCCAGCAGCGCGACGATAGCGGGGGTAGGAAATGAGCAGTTCTTC. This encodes CASSATIAGVGNEQFF.

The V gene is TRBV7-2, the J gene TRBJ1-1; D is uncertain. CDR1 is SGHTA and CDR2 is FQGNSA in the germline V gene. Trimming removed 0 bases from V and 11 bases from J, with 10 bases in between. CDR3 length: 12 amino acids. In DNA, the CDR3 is TGTGCCAGCAGCTTAGCGGCGGGTGCGGCTTTCTTT. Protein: CASSLAAGAAFF.

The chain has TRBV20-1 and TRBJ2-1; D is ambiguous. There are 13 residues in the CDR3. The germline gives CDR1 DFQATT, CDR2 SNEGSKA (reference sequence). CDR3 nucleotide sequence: TGCAGCGCGGACGGATTGCCCTACAATGAGCAGTTCTTC. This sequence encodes CSADGLPYNEQFF.

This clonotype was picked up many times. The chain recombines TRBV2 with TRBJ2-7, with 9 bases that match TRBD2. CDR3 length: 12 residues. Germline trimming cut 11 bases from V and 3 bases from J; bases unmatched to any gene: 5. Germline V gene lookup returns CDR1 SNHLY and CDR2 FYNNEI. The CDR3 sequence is CACGGGGYEQYF. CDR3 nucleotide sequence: TGTGCCTGCGGGGGGGGGGGCTACGAGCAGTACTTC.

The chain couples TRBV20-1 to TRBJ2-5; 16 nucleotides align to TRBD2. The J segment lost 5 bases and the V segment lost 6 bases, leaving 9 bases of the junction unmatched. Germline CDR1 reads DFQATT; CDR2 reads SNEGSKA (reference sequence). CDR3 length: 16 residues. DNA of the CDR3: TGCAGTGCCGAGGGACTAGCGGGGGGGCCGTGGGAGACCCAGTACTTC. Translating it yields CSAEGLAGGPWETQYF.

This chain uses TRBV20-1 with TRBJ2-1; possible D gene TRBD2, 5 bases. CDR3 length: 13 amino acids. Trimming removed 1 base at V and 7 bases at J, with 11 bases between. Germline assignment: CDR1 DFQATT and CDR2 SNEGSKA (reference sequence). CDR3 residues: CSARGAGRNEQFF. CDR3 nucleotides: TGCAGTGCTAGAGGGGCGGGTAGGAATGAGCAGTTCTTC.

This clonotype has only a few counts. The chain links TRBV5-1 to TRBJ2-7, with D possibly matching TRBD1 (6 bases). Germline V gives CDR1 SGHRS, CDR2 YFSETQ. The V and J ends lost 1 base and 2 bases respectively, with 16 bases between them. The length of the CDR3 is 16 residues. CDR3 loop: CASSLYGTTLAYEQYF. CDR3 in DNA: TGCGCCAGCAGCTTGTACGGGACAACCTTAGCCTACGAGCAGTACTTC.